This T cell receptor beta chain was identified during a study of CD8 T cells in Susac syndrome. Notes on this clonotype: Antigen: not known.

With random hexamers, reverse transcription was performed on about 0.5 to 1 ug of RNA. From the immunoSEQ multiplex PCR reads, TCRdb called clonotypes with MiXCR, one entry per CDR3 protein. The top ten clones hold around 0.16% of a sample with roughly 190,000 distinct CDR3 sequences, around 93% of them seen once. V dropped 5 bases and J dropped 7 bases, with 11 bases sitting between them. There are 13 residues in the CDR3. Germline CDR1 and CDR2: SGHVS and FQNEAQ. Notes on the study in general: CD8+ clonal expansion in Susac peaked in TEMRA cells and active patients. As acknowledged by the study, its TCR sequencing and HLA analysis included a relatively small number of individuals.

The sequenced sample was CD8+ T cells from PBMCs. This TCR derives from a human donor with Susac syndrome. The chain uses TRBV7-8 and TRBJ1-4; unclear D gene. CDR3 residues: CASSQYLLEKLFF. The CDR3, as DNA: TGTGCCAGCAGCCAGTACCTTCTTGAAAAACTGTTTTTT. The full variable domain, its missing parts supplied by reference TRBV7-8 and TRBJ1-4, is GAGVSQSPRYKVAKRGQDVALRCDPISGHVSLFWYQQALGQGPEFLTYFQNEAQLDKSGLPSDRFFAERPEGSVSTLKIQRTQQEDSAVYLCASSQYLLEKLFFGSGTQLSVL.